What follows describes a single TCR beta chain. Its recognized antigen is unknown. Base qualities are missing; no much larger clone stands one base away. Sequences SEHNR (CDR1) and FQNEAQ (CDR2) are obtained from the germline V gene (reference sequence). V loses 5 bases of germline sequence and J loses 3 bases, and the interval between the two ends is 13 bases. The CDR3 covers 15 residues, taking in both the cysteine and the phenylalanine. Left in the record is the CDR3 DNA by itself, 45 bases read in frame from the first base. Library creation used the immunoSEQ multiplex PCR assay. Rearranged TCR beta chain sequences were amplified using the hsTCRB Kit according to the manufacturer's protocol. An Illumina MiSeq was used to sequence the TCRB libraries. Turning to the authors' computational methods: The kit vendor's proprietary platform handled demultiplexing, trimming and gene mapping. Here the immuneACCESS table is served through TCRdb, limited to in-frame sequences with V and J called. Missing clones are a known gap in these copies; in checked studies unresolved V genes cover under half, and the rest lacks a known reason. V, J and clone size were drawn from that table, and D and trimming were deduced from the DNA. The sample yields about 41,000 clones; over 70% were counted once. The ten largest clonotypes hold approximately 6.5% of the sample.

This specimen comes from a study of a mutant IDH1 vaccine in newly diagnosed glioma (TCRdb year 2021). In terms of the full investigation: Eight vaccinations were administered to patients in weeks 1, 3, 5, 7, 11, 15, 19 and 23, corresponding to visits V03 through V10. Six visits were used for peripheral blood collection: V03 (baseline), V05, V07, V10, V12 and V13. Prior to enrollment, standard therapy consisting of radiotherapy alone, temozolomide alone, or radiochemotherapy with temozolomide had been administered to patients, with the combination being received by most patients. For exploratory analyses, longitudinal TCRB deep sequencing was carried out in around 24 treated patients wherever samples were available. The roughly 32 treated patients were 62.5% male and around 40% female, with a mean age of around 40 years. In the chemotherapy-containing groups, vaccination started alongside temozolomide cycles, whereas in patients who had radiotherapy alone it started 4-6 weeks after radiotherapy. The research as a whole found: Pseudoprogression appeared unrelated to alterations in the top peripheral T cell clonotypes detected by TCRB sequencing. The authors stated that sample limitations prevented analyses of patient blood samples from being reproduced. Availability determined which PBMC samples were chosen for TCRB deep sequencing. Immune responses induced by the vaccine were seen in around 94% of patients across multiple MHC alleles.

The intended sense of this specimen's time point label: week 23, last vaccination. Every vaccine dose consisted of 300 ug of a 20-mer mutant IDH1 peptide in Montanide, administered subcutaneously together with topical imiquimod. Donors had newly diagnosed WHO grade 3 or 4 IDH1-mutant astrocytomas with loss of nuclear ATRX. The samples were drawn from NOA16, a multicentre, single-arm, open-label phase I trial in Germany that tested a mutant IDH1 peptide vaccine in humans for the first time. Genomic DNA for TCRB sequencing was extracted from EDTA blood using the DNeasy Blood and Tissue Kit. The material was PBMCs, obtained from a glioma patient whose treatment included an IDH1 peptide vaccine. The receptor was derived from a woman in her thirties or forties with glioma. Some clones in this sample may be carry-over from other donors' samples. The rearranged segments are TRBV7-9 and TRBJ1-4, and perhaps TRBD1 as D gene, on 5 matching bases. The DNA sequence is as follows: TGTGCCAGCAGCAGATTGCTGGGGCCTAATGAAAAACTGTTTTTT. Its amino acids are CASSRLLGPNEKLFF.